These 12 T cell receptor beta chains came from one sample sequenced in a study of blood T cell repertoires in COVID-19. Only in-frame clones appear in the TCRdb table, and some are missing; sequencing was by immunoSEQ multiplex PCR. The data show about 320,000 clones, with approximately 89% seen just once and over 4.5% held by the top ten. Material for sequencing was PBMCs or T cells enriched from blood (not recorded which). The receptor source for this set is a man aged 25 to 40 who had recovered from COVID-19.

In its sample, this clone was seen once. The chain links TRBV27 to TRBJ1-1; 8 bases line up with TRBD1. CDR3 size: 12 residues. The trim removed 5 bases at V and 11 bases at J, leaving 7 bases unmatched. CDR1 is MNHEY and CDR2 is SMNVEV in the germline V gene (reference sequence). The DNA of the CDR3 is TGTGCCAGCAGTCCCGGACAGGGTGACGCTTTCTTT. It yields the protein CASSPGQGDAFF.

The chain has TRBV19 and TRBJ2-2, with TRBD2 identical over 7 bases. With 2 bases clipped from V and 2 bases from J, the junction kept 2 bases outside the gene matches. CDR3 length: 15 amino acids. CDR1 and CDR2 from the germline V gene are LNHDA and SQIVND (reference sequence). The CDR3 reads CASSIRGDNTGELFF. In DNA form, the CDR3 reads TGTGCCAGTAGTATACGGGGGGATAACACCGGGGAGCTGTTTTTT.

DNA of the CDR3: TGCGCCAGCAGCCAAGACGTAGCGGGGGGGAAAAGCGGGGAGCTGTTTTTT. Protein sequence: CASSQDVAGGKSGELFF. V usage is TRBV4-1 and J usage is TRBJ2-2; 11 nucleotides match TRBD2. The CDR3 is 17 amino acids. The V gene's germline CDR1 is MGHRA and CDR2 YSYEKL. V gave up 0 bases and J gave up 7 bases; unmatched junction bases: 7.

The chain couples TRBV19 to TRBJ1-3; D is unclear. The CDR3 is 14 amino acids. The germline V gene encodes CDR1 LNHDA and CDR2 SQIVND (reference sequence). The V end was cut by 5 bases, the J end by 4 bases, with 12 bases between. CDR3 bases: TGTGCCAGTAGTCCGAGCTTATCAGGAAACACCATATATTTT. This encodes CASSPSLSGNTIYF.

This sequence joins TRBV28 and TRBJ2-3; 8 nucleotides line up with TRBD1. CDR1 and CDR2 (germline): MDHEN, SYDVKM. The trim removed 6 bases at V and 1 base at J, leaving 9 bases unmatched. This CDR3 has 16 amino acids. The CDR3 nucleotides are TGTGCCAGCAGCCGGACAGGGAGCCGGGGCACAGATACGCAGTATTTT. Protein sequence: CASSRTGSRGTDTQYF.

The chain carries TRBV5-1 and TRBJ2-3; 7 bases agree with TRBD2. From germline, CDR1 is SGHRS and CDR2 YFSETQ. There are 14 residues in the CDR3. J lost 6 bases, V lost 0 bases, and 4 bases had no gene match. CDR3 bases: TGCGCCAGCAGCTTGGATGCGGGGGTGGATACGCAGTATTTT. This codes for CASSLDAGVDTQYF.

This clone was observed a few times. This sequence joins TRBV2 and TRBJ1-5, with D unclear. The germline CDR1 and CDR2 sequences are SNHLY and FYNNEI. The CDR3 length is 15 residues. V was pared by 7 bases and J by 4 bases, with 17 bases between. The DNA of the CDR3 is TGTGCCAGCACCAGAACGGGAGGGTTGAATCAGCCCCAGCATTTT. Encoded protein: CASTRTGGLNQPQHF.

The J gene is TRBJ2-7, the V gene TRBV5-1; TRBD2 matches at 7 bases. V lost 1 base and J lost 5; bases outside the gene matches: 3. Per germline, CDR1 SGHRS and CDR2 YFSETQ. The CDR3 contains 13 residues. The CDR3: CASSLWGGNEQYF. The CDR3 nucleotides are TGCGCCAGCAGCTTGTGGGGGGGTAACGAGCAGTACTTC.

V usage is TRBV5-1 and J usage is TRBJ2-3, with D hard to call. Germline values: CDR1 SGHRS, CDR2 YFSETQ. Trimming stripped 0 bases from V and 7 bases from J, with 6 bases between. The CDR3 has 12 amino acids. Here the CDR3 reads CASSLDSYTQYF. The DNA for the CDR3 is TGCGCCAGCAGCTTGGACAGTTATACGCAGTATTTT. The full variable domain, completed using reference TRBV5-1 and TRBJ2-3, is KAGVTQTPRYLIKTRGQQVTLSCSPISGHRSVSWYQQTPGQGLQFLFEYFSETQRNKGNFPGRFSGRQFSNSRSEMNVSTLELGDSALYLCASSLDSYTQYFGPGTRLTVL.

The chain has TRBV6-6 and TRBJ2-2; TRBD2 matches at 7 bases. The CDR3 covers 13 residues. Germline values: CDR1 MNHNY, CDR2 SVGAGI (reference sequence). Trimming took 8 bases from V and 6 from J; bases not matched to a gene: 6. CDR3 in DNA: TGTGCCAGCCTCAGACTAGCTCCCGGGGAGCTGTTTTTT. Residues: CASLRLAPGELFF.

The chain combines TRBV28 with TRBJ2-5; the D gene is possibly TRBD2 (5 bases). V lost 3 bases and J 5 bases, leaving 13 bases between the germline ends. Germline V gives CDR1 MDHEN, CDR2 SYDVKM. The CDR3 sequence is 14 residues long. Written as DNA, the CDR3 is TGTGCCAGCAGTTTGACGGGGATTTGGGAGACCCAGTACTTC. Protein: CASSLTGIWETQYF.

The chain couples TRBV6-5 to TRBJ2-7, with D perhaps matching TRBD2 (6 bases). The CDR3 has 15 residues. Germline V lookup: CDR1 MNHEY, CDR2 SVGAGI. Trimming left V 2 bases short and J 0 bases short, with 11 bases between. The CDR3 DNA sequence: TGTGCCAGCAGTTACGGTCGGGGACTCTCCTACGAGCAGTACTTC. This sequence encodes CASSYGRGLSYEQYF.